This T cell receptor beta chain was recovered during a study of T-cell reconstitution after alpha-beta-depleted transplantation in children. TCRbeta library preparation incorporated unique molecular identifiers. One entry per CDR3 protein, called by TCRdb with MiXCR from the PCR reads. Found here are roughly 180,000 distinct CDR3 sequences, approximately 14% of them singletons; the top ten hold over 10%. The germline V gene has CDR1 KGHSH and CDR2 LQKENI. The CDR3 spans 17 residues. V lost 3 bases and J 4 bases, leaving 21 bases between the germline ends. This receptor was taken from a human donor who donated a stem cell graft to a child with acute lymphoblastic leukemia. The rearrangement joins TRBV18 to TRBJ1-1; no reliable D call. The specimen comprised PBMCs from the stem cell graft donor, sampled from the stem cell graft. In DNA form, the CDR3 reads TGTGCCAGCTCACCCCTGGAAGGGTTGAAGGCCCCCACTGAAGCTTTCTTT. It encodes CASSPLEGLKAPTEAFF. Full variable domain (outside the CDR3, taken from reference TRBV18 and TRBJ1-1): NAGVMQNPRHLVRRRGQEARLRCSPMKGHSHVYWYRQLPEEGLKFMVYLQKENIIDESGMPKERFSAEFPKEGPSILRIQQVVRGDSAAYFCASSPLEGLKAPTEAFFGQGTRLTVV.